This paragraph covers one T cell receptor beta chain sequence. This sample is drawn from a study of blood T cells in healthy people across ages. Background on the study: Per two T cells, template switching captured roughly one barcoded beta molecule.

The V end lost 0 bases, the J end lost 1 base, and 13 bases lay between the germline ends. CDR1 and CDR2 (germline): DFQATT, SNEGSKA (reference sequence). This CDR3 has 16 amino acids. A second PCR, run for roughly 7 to 11 cycles, used a sample-barcoded 5' primer plus a J-beta primer mix. Tags on each cDNA molecule came from a template-switch adaptor with 12 random nucleotides. TCRdb itself ran the 5' RACE reads through MiXCR, one entry per CDR3 protein. The sample contains around 800,000 distinct CDR3 sequences, 40% to 50% of which appear only once. Each of the donors had 9 to 10 milliliters of peripheral blood drawn into EDTA-treated Vacutainer tubes. Total RNA, at least 6 micrograms per sample, was extracted from PBMCs.

The chain couples TRBV20-1 to TRBJ1-5; D call uncertain. The receptor comes from a man between 60 and 75 years old in good health. The sample comprised blood. In DNA form, the CDR3 reads TGCAGTGCTAGAGATCAGTCCGGGCTAAGCAATCAGCCCCAGCATTTT. This gives the protein CSARDQSGLSNQPQHF.